Listed below are T cell receptor beta chains from one sample, sequenced in a study of T cell responses to AZD1222 COVID-19 vaccine. Using immunoSEQ multiplex PCR, the repertoire was profiled, and TCRdb retains in-frame clones only, with some absent. The sample lists about 140,000 clones, 85% to 95% occurring once. The sample was peripheral blood, taken 28 days after the second AZD1222 dose. Receptor source: an adult who received the AZD1222 COVID-19 vaccine. CDR3s include the opening cysteine and the closing phenylalanine or tryptophan.

TRBV13	TRBJ1-3	CASRSRPKDSGNTIYF
TRBV7-2	TRBJ2-1	CASSPPGNNEQFF
TRBV19	TRBJ2-5	CASSPGTGYGETQYF
TRBV5-6	TRBJ2-7	CASSIYREQYF
TRBV10-3	TRBJ1-1	CAISPGQGMNTEAFF
TRBV6-1	TRBJ1-2	CASSELIFVARGRAYGYTF
TRBV9	TRBJ1-2	CASTQQGPYGYTF
TRBV5-1	TRBJ2-7	CASSPGDSYEQYF
TRBV28	TRBJ1-2	CASGTPGYYGYTF
TRBV14	TRBJ2-1	CASSQESSTSYNEQFF
TRBV7-2	TRBJ1-3	CATGGAYGNTIYF
TRBV19	TRBJ1-5	CASGGGNQPQHF
TRBV19	TRBJ1-1	CASAFSKDTEAFF
TRBV5-4	TRBJ1-2	CASSADHRGLGYGYTF
TRBV2	TRBJ1-5	CASSSQRSNQPQHF
TRBV15	TRBJ1-6	CATSKGQSSYNSPLHF
TRBV5-6	TRBJ2-7	CASRGLGGYEQYF
TRBV7-8	TRBJ1-5	CASRAGRLYSNQPQHF
TRBV27	TRBJ1-2	CASSKAGVTLYGYTF
TRBV6-4	TRBJ1-5	CASSESPGVDQPQHF
TRBV14	TRBJ1-1	CASSHGGWNTEAFF
TRBV11-2	TRBJ1-3	CASSVDRFVNTIYF
TRBV19	TRBJ2-2	CASSIVGSGELFF
TRBV19	TRBJ2-5	CASSGPRTSLRETQYF
TRBV18	TRBJ1-6	CASSPSGKDSPLHF
TRBV19	TRBJ1-2	CASSQGGGYTF
TRBV2	TRBJ2-6	CASVEQGMSGANVLTF
TRBV7-5	TRBJ2-6	CATPIVGNRDPGANVLTF
TRBV3-1/TRBV3-2	TRBJ1-5	CASSQVWGDQPQHF
TRBV5-1	TRBJ1-1	CASSLGLGGNTEAFF
TRBV29-1	TRBJ2-6	CSVGQASGANVLTF
TRBV7-9	TRBJ2-1	CASSQDSGLRLREQFF
TRBV7-9	TRBJ1-4	CASRKGNEKLFF
TRBV27	TRBJ1-1	CASSPGRNTEAFF
TRBV6-1	TRBJ1-4	CASSDLAGTDNEKLFF
TRBV7-9	TRBJ2-7	CATGQGAYEQYF
TRBV5-5	TRBJ2-3	CASSGTRGTSLSDTQYF
TRBV12-3/TRBV12-4	TRBJ2-1	CASSYGSNQFF
TRBV30	TRBJ1-4	CAWRGVGQIDEKLFF
TRBV29-1	TRBJ2-1	CSVFGDNEQFF
TRBV7-8	TRBJ1-6	CASSLTFQGRGFENSPLHF
TRBV30	TRBJ2-7	CAWRGGQGFYEQYF
TRBV6-5	TRBJ2-7	CASSYGPRASYEQYF
TRBV24-1	TRBJ1-5	CATSERTGRNQPQHF
TRBV6-5	TRBJ1-6	CASSPRADSPLHF
TRBV6-2/TRBV6-3	TRBJ1-1	CASSYTGQGGTFF
TRBV5-1	TRBJ2-3	CASSLVGEDTQYF
TRBV6-5	TRBJ1-3	CASSYTGFSGNTIYF
TRBV7-2	TRBJ1-4	CASSLVLQEKLFF
TRBV7-2	TRBJ1-6	CASSLWGGNDSPLHF
TRBV19	TRBJ2-7	CASSQDPSSYEQYF
TRBV11-2	TRBJ2-1	CASSYGGEQFF
TRBV9	TRBJ2-2	CASSVQTESGELFF
TRBV7-9	TRBJ1-4	CASSLNTGSREKLFF
TRBV5-6	TRBJ1-2	CASSLGQLNYGYTF
TRBV19	TRBJ1-6	CASSIRGANSPLHF
TRBV5-1	TRBJ1-1	CASSVDRGRNTEAFF